The rows below give T cell receptor beta chains drawn from one sample of a study of beta chain features in type 1 diabetes. The repertoire was sequenced with immunoSEQ multiplex PCR; TCRdb's copy has only in-frame clones and lacks some. The table lists 130,000 to 150,000 clones, less than 8.5% of them singletons. The specimen sequenced was central memory CD4+ T cells from blood. The receptors derive from a woman in her twenties or thirties in good health. The CDR3 runs from the conserved cysteine through the conserved F or W. The order of the fields is D gene, J gene, clone size, V gene, CDR3 DNA, CDR3 protein. The D gene is left open where the match is weak. Rows may omit the clone size; those that give it use once, few, many or a size class.

D gene: -; J gene: TRBJ2-1; clone size: few; V gene: TRBV18; CDR3 DNA: TGTGCCAGCTCACCACCGAGCGGATCCTACAATGAGCAGTTCTTC; CDR3 protein: CASSPPSGSYNEQFF
D gene: TRBD1; J gene: TRBJ1-2; clone size: few; V gene: TRBV5-6; CDR3 DNA: TGTGCCAGCAGCGGGACAGGGGGCAATGGCTACACCTTC; CDR3 protein: CASSGTGGNGYTF
D gene: -; J gene: TRBJ1-1; clone size: few; V gene: TRBV5-4; CDR3 DNA: TGTGCCAGCAGCTTCGACACTAGGAACACTGAAGCTTTCTTT; CDR3 protein: CASSFDTRNTEAFF
D gene: -; J gene: TRBJ2-1; clone size: -; V gene: TRBV7-2; CDR3 DNA: TGTGCCAGCAGCTTAGGGGGTAAAAGGGGCTGGAATGAGCAGTTCTTC; CDR3 protein: CASSLGGKRGWNEQFF
D gene: -; J gene: TRBJ2-1; clone size: few; V gene: TRBV5-4; CDR3 DNA: TGTGCCAGCAGCTTGGAGTGGGAGTCCTACAATGAGCAGTTCTTC; CDR3 protein: CASSLEWESYNEQFF
D gene: TRBD1; J gene: TRBJ1-2; clone size: few; V gene: TRBV6-6; CDR3 DNA: TGTGCCAGCAGTTCCAATCCCGACAGGGACTATGGCTACACCTTC; CDR3 protein: CASSSNPDRDYGYTF
D gene: TRBD1; J gene: TRBJ2-5; clone size: -; V gene: TRBV28; CDR3 DNA: TGTGCCAGCAGTTCGGACAGGGCCGAGACCCAGTACTTC; CDR3 protein: CASSSDRAETQYF
D gene: TRBD2; J gene: TRBJ2-1; clone size: -; V gene: TRBV18; CDR3 DNA: TGTGCCAGCTCACCACCGCTCACTAGCGGAAGGTCTAATGAGCAGTTCTTC; CDR3 protein: CASSPPLTSGRSNEQFF
D gene: -; J gene: TRBJ1-4; clone size: few; V gene: TRBV28; CDR3 DNA: TGTGCCAGCAGGTCCGGGACAGAAAAACTGTTTTTT; CDR3 protein: CASRSGTEKLFF
D gene: -; J gene: TRBJ2-2; clone size: few; V gene: TRBV21-1; CDR3 DNA: TGTGCCAGCAGTAGTTTAGCGTTGGACACCGGGGAGCTGTTTTTT; CDR3 protein: CASSSLALDTGELFF
D gene: -; J gene: TRBJ2-5; clone size: many; V gene: TRBV28; CDR3 DNA: TGTGCCAGCAGTTTACGCGGGATGGGAGCGGGAGAGACCCAGTACTTC; CDR3 protein: CASSLRGMGAGETQYF
D gene: TRBD1; J gene: TRBJ1-5; clone size: -; V gene: TRBV6-5; CDR3 DNA: TGTGCCAGCAGTGGGGGACAGAATCAGCCCCAGCATTTT; CDR3 protein: CASSGGQNQPQHF
D gene: -; J gene: TRBJ2-3; clone size: few; V gene: TRBV29-1; CDR3 DNA: TGCAGCGTTGAGGGGTGGGAGACAGATACGCAGTATTTT; CDR3 protein: CSVEGWETDTQYF
D gene: TRBD2; J gene: TRBJ2-1; clone size: few; V gene: TRBV7-3; CDR3 DNA: TGTGCCAGCAGCTTCGGACTAGCGGAAACCAATGAGCAGTTCTTC; CDR3 protein: CASSFGLAETNEQFF
D gene: TRBD1; J gene: TRBJ2-4; clone size: few; V gene: TRBV7-9; CDR3 DNA: TGTGCCAGCAGCCCGGACAGGGTAAACATTCAGTACTTC; CDR3 protein: CASSPDRVNIQYF
D gene: -; J gene: TRBJ2-5; clone size: -; V gene: TRBV18; CDR3 DNA: TGTGCCAGCTCACTAACGGGACTGCAAGAGACCCAGTACTTC; CDR3 protein: CASSLTGLQETQYF
D gene: -; J gene: TRBJ2-7; clone size: -; V gene: TRBV11-2; CDR3 DNA: TGTGCCAGCAGCTTAGATCGGGGACAAGCCTACGAGCAGTACTTC; CDR3 protein: CASSLDRGQAYEQYF
D gene: -; J gene: TRBJ2-4; clone size: -; V gene: TRBV7-9; CDR3 DNA: TGTGCCAGCAGCTTAGACAGTAATCAGTACTTC; CDR3 protein: CASSLDSNQYF
D gene: TRBD1; J gene: TRBJ1-1; clone size: -; V gene: TRBV6-6; CDR3 DNA: TGTGCCAGCAGCGGGACAGGGCGCACTGAAGCTTTCTTT; CDR3 protein: CASSGTGRTEAFF
D gene: TRBD2; J gene: TRBJ2-1; clone size: -; V gene: TRBV28; CDR3 DNA: TGTGCCAGCAGTTTTCTACCAGGACTAGCGGGAGGGCCAAGGACCTACAATGAGCAGTTCTTC; CDR3 protein: CASSFLPGLAGGPRTYNEQFF
D gene: TRBD2; J gene: TRBJ2-1; clone size: few; V gene: TRBV7-3; CDR3 DNA: TGTGCCAGCAGCTTAAGGTTGATGGGGACTAGCGGGGTACACAATGAGCAGTTCTTC; CDR3 protein: CASSLRLMGTSGVHNEQFF
D gene: TRBD1; J gene: TRBJ2-1; clone size: -; V gene: TRBV15; CDR3 DNA: TGTGCCACCAGCACCCGACAGGGGGGGCTTTACAATGAGCAGTTCTTC; CDR3 protein: CATSTRQGGLYNEQFF
D gene: TRBD2; J gene: TRBJ2-3; clone size: many; V gene: TRBV14; CDR3 DNA: TGTGCCAGCAGCAGACTAGCGGGAGTGGATACGCAGTATTTT; CDR3 protein: CASSRLAGVDTQYF
D gene: -; J gene: TRBJ2-1; clone size: many; V gene: TRBV2; CDR3 DNA: TGTGCCAGCAGTGATCTCTACAATGAGCAGTTCTTC; CDR3 protein: CASSDLYNEQFF
D gene: TRBD1; J gene: TRBJ1-5; clone size: few; V gene: TRBV18; CDR3 DNA: TGTGCCAGCTCAAAGACAGGGTCGGCGGATCAGCCCCAGCATTTT; CDR3 protein: CASSKTGSADQPQHF
D gene: -; J gene: TRBJ2-5; clone size: -; V gene: TRBV19; CDR3 DNA: TGTGCCAGTACCCCGGGACAAGGGAAGCGGAAGTACTTC; CDR3 protein: CASTPGQGKRKYF
D gene: -; J gene: TRBJ1-5; clone size: -; V gene: TRBV28; CDR3 DNA: TGTGCCAGCAGCCCCAGGATCGGGGGTCAGCCCCAGCATTTT; CDR3 protein: CASSPRIGGQPQHF
D gene: -; J gene: TRBJ2-7; clone size: few; V gene: TRBV28; CDR3 DNA: TGTGCCAGCATCCGATCCGGGACTGTCTTCTACGAGCAGTACTTC; CDR3 protein: CASIRSGTVFYEQYF
D gene: -; J gene: TRBJ2-4; clone size: few; V gene: TRBV29-1; CDR3 DNA: TGCAGCGTTGAATGGTCCTCTAATCAGTACTTC; CDR3 protein: CSVEWSSNQYF
D gene: TRBD1; J gene: TRBJ1-5; clone size: few; V gene: TRBV18; CDR3 DNA: TGTGCCAGCTCACCAACAGGGGGTTGGAGCAATCAGCCCCAGCATTTT; CDR3 protein: CASSPTGGWSNQPQHF
D gene: -; J gene: TRBJ2-7; clone size: -; V gene: TRBV7-2; CDR3 DNA: TGTGCCAGCAGATTAGCGGAGGGAGACTACTACGAGCAGTACTTC; CDR3 protein: CASRLAEGDYYEQYF
D gene: -; J gene: TRBJ2-7; clone size: -; V gene: TRBV7-2; CDR3 DNA: TGTGCCAGCAGCTTATCTAGCGTATCCTACGAGCAGTACTTC; CDR3 protein: CASSLSSVSYEQYF
D gene: TRBD1; J gene: TRBJ2-4; clone size: few; V gene: TRBV4-1; CDR3 DNA: TGCGCCAGCAGCCGGGACAGCCATCAAAACATTCAGTACTTC; CDR3 protein: CASSRDSHQNIQYF
D gene: TRBD2; J gene: TRBJ2-5; clone size: -; V gene: TRBV28; CDR3 DNA: TGTGCCAGCAGTTCCTATGGGAGCGGGAGTCAAGAGACCCAGTACTTC; CDR3 protein: CASSSYGSGSQETQYF
D gene: TRBD1; J gene: TRBJ2-2; clone size: -; V gene: TRBV28; CDR3 DNA: TGTGCCAGCACTAACCGGGACAGGGCTATCACCGGGGAGCTGTTTTTT; CDR3 protein: CASTNRDRAITGELFF
D gene: -; J gene: TRBJ1-1; clone size: -; V gene: TRBV5-1; CDR3 DNA: TGCGCCAGCGGGGAGGACGGGGAAGCTTTCTTT; CDR3 protein: CASGEDGEAFF
D gene: TRBD1; J gene: TRBJ1-5; clone size: few; V gene: TRBV28; CDR3 DNA: TGTGCCAGCAGTCCCCGGGACAGGCTCATTTATAGCAATCAGCCCCAGCATTTT; CDR3 protein: CASSPRDRLIYSNQPQHF